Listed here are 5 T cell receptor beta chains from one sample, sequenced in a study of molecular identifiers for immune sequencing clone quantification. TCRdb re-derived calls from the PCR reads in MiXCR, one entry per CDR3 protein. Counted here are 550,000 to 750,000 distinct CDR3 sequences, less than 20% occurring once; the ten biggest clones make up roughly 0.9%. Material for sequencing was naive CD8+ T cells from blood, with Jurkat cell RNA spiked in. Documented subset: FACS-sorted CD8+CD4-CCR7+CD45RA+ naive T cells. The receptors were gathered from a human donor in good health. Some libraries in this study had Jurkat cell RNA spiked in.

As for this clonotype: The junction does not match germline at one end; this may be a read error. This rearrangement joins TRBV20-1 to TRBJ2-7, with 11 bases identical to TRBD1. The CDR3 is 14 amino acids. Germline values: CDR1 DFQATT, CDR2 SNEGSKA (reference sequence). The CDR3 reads CSARGQGVTYERYF. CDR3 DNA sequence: TGCAGTGCTAGGGGACAGGGGGTGACCTACGAGCGGTACTTC.

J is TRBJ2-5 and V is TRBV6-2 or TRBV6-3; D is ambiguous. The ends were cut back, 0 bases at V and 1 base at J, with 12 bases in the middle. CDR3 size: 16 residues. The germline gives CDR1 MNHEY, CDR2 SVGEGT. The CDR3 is CASSYSSAGVQETQYF. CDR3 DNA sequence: TGTGCCAGCAGTTACTCGTCTGCAGGCGTCCAAGAGACCCAGTACTTC.

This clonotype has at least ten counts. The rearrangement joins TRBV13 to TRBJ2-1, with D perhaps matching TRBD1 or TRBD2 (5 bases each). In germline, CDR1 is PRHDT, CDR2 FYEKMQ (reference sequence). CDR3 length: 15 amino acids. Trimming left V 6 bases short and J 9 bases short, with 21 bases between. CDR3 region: CASRIFSGAPGEQFF. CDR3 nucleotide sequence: TGTGCCAGCAGAATTTTCTCCGGGGCCCCAGGTGAGCAGTTCTTC.

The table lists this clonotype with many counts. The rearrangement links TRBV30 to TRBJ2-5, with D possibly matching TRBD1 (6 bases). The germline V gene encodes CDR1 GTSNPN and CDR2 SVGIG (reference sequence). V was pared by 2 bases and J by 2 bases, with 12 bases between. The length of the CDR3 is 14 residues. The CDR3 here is CAWSQGQGQETQYF. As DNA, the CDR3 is TGTGCCTGGAGTCAGGGCCAGGGGCAAGAGACCCAGTACTTC.

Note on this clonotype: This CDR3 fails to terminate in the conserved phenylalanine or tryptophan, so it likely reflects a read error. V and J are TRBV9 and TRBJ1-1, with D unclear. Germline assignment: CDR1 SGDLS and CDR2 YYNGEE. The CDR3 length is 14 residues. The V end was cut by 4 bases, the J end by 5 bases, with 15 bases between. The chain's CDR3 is CASSLFAVGTEAFS. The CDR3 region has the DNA TGTGCCAGCAGCCTGTTTGCGGTGGGTACTGAAGCTTTCTCT.